This T cell receptor (beta chain) was recorded in a study of regulatory T cells in long-lasting Graves disease. This CDR3 has 14 residues. Trimming at V came to 2 bases and at J to 2 bases, leaving 2 bases not matched to a gene. Per the germline V gene, CDR1 is SEHNR and CDR2 is FQNEAQ (reference sequence). Sequencing libraries for TCR beta were prepared with iRepertoire HTBI primers and Arm-PCR of CDR3 regions. TCRdb re-analysed the multiplex PCR reads in MiXCR, keeping a single row per CDR3 protein. Counted here are approximately 460,000 distinct CDR3 sequences, 16% occurring once; the ten biggest clones make up around 11%. Time point specified: newly diagnosed GD, antithyroid drugs for less than 3 months. Preparation of the TCR library used RNA extracted from PBMCs. Graves' disease was diagnosed by American Thyroid Association guidelines. These same records also appear under a second study, on T cells in Graves' hyperthyroidism and ophthalmopathy. As that report states: Uncontrolled infection, other autoimmune disease, pregnancy or lactation led to exclusion. The HTBI set primed first-round TCR CDR3 RT-PCR.

The rearrangement links TRBV7-9 to TRBJ2-7; 8 bases line up with TRBD2. The specimen was peripheral blood mononuclear cells (PBMCs), collected at new diagnosis, from a patient treated with antithyroid drugs. This receptor was taken from a woman aged 25-40 years with Graves disease. The CDR3 DNA follows: TGTGCCAGCAGCTTACCGGGACTAGCCTACGAGCAGTACTTC. Translation gives CASSLPGLAYEQYF.